The 16 T cell receptor beta chains presented below share a single source sample, sequenced in a study of T cells in Graves' hyperthyroidism and ophthalmopathy. Authors of the study amplified TCR beta CDR3 regions from RNA transcripts. RT-PCR in the first round (using the HTBI primer set) targeted the TCR CDR3. MiXCR, run by TCRdb on the multiplex PCR reads, gives a single entry per CDR3 protein. Found here are fewer than 900,000 distinct CDR3 sequences, about 17% of them singletons; the top ten hold 8.4%. The sequenced sample consisted of blood. These receptors were taken from a man aged 18 to 29 with Graves' hyperthyroidism.

In regard to this clonotype: Compared with germline, one end of the junction differs, possibly owing to a read error. This chain uses TRBV7-9 with TRBJ1-1; possibly TRBD1 for D (6 bases). CDR3 length equals 14 residues. The germline CDR1 and CDR2 sequences are SEHNR and FQNEAQ (reference sequence). The CDR3 is CASSLAGGNTGAFF. In DNA, the CDR3 is TGTGCCAGCAGCTTAGCAGGGGGGAACACTGGAGCTTTCTTT.

This clonotype was detected only a few times. CDR3 amino acids: CASSGGAGADTQYF. The CDR3 nucleotides read TGTGCCAGCAGCGGCGGGGCGGGGGCAGATACGCAGTATTTT. This chain joins TRBV5-6 and TRBJ2-3; 7 bases map to TRBD2. This CDR3 has 14 amino acids. Trimming took 4 bases from V and 4 from J; bases not matched to a gene: 6. Germline CDR1 and CDR2: SGHDT and YYEEEE.

This clonotype was observed a handful of times. V usage is TRBV2 and J usage is TRBJ2-2; 7 bases fit TRBD2. The CDR3 contains 20 residues. Trimming cost V 2 bases and J 6 bases; bases outside gene matches: 21. Germline CDR1 is SNHLY and CDR2 is FYNNEI. The CDR3 reads CASSEWGGYGLDKAAGELFF. CDR3 bases: TGTGCCAGCAGTGAATGGGGGGGGTACGGACTAGACAAGGCGGCCGGGGAGCTGTTTTTT.

This clonotype was observed at least ten times. J is TRBJ2-2 and V is TRBV24-1, with TRBD1 matching 12 bases. With 5 bases clipped from V and 7 bases from J, the junction kept 7 bases outside the gene matches. Germline V gene sequence: CDR1 KGHDR, CDR2 SFDVKD. CDR3 length: 16 amino acids. The CDR3 coding sequence is TGTGCCACCAGTGTTCCGGGACAGGGGGCTGTCGGGGAGCTGTTTTTT. It is translated as CATSVPGQGAVGELFF.

This clonotype was found many times. This chain links TRBV6-1 with TRBJ2-7, with a weak D call TRBD2 (6 bases). The V end was cut by 10 bases, the J end by 0 bases, with 16 bases between. This CDR3 has 14 residues. Germline V gene data show CDR1 as MNHNS and CDR2 as SASEGT. The CDR3 DNA reads TGTGCCACCAGGGACTTTCCCCCCTCCTACGAGCAGTACTTC. Amino acids: CATRDFPPSYEQYF.

This clonotype appeared a few times. V gene TRBV5-6 combines with J gene TRBJ2-1; either TRBD1 or TRBD2 may supply D (5 bases each). The CDR3 totals 11 residues. Germline-derived CDR1 and CDR2 are SGHDT and YYEEEE. The V and J ends lost 3 bases and 9 bases respectively, with 7 bases between them. The CDR3 region is CASSSGTEQFF. The CDR3 coding sequence is TGTGCCAGCAGCTCCGGGACTGAGCAGTTCTTC. The full variable domain, its missing parts supplied by reference TRBV5-6 and TRBJ2-1, is DAGVTQSPTHLIKTRGQQVTLRCSPKSGHDTVSWYQQALGQGPQFIFQYYEEEERQRGNFPDRFSGHQFPNYSSELNVNALLLGDSALYLCASSSGTEQFFGPGTRLTVL.

This clonotype was detected only a few times. The J gene is TRBJ2-7, the V gene TRBV2, with 13 bases lining up with TRBD2. Losses at the gene ends were 8 bases for V and 0 bases for J; bases not matched to a gene: 4. CDR1 and CDR2 (germline): SNHLY, FYNNEI. The CDR3 loop spans 15 amino acids. CDR3 residues: CASGGTSGNSYEQYF. As DNA, the CDR3 is TGTGCCAGCGGTGGGACTAGCGGGAACTCCTACGAGCAGTACTTC.

This clonotype was recorded many times. This chain joins TRBV27 and TRBJ2-2, with 7 bases aligning to TRBD1. Germline CDR1 MNHEY, CDR2 SMNVEV (reference sequence). This CDR3 has 15 amino acids. The trim removed 5 bases at V and 1 base at J, leaving 4 bases unmatched. The CDR3 nucleotides are TGTGCCAGCAGTCCAGGGGGTCTGAACACCGGGGAGCTGTTTTTT. The encoded protein is CASSPGGLNTGELFF.

This clonotype was found many times. The chain recombines TRBV5-8 with TRBJ1-2; D might be TRBD1 (5 bases). Germline loops: CDR1 SGHTS, CDR2 YDEGEE. The CDR3 covers 14 residues. Trimming stripped 0 bases from V and 4 bases from J, with 10 bases between. The CDR3 DNA follows: TGTGCCAGCAGCTTGGGACAGAATACCTATGGCTACACCTTC. Translating it yields CASSLGQNTYGYTF.

This clonotype came up many times. The V call is TRBV3-2, the J call TRBJ1-5; TRBD1 is the table's D call, not checked against the DNA. TRBV3-2 is a documented pseudogene. CDR3 length equals 17 residues. The DNA of the CDR3 is TGTGCCAGCAGCCAAGATAACAGGGTGATCGGCAATCAGCCCCAGCATTTT. It yields the protein CASSQDNRVIGNQPQHF.

V usage is TRBV5-4 and J usage is TRBJ2-3; 9 bases are shared with TRBD2. Germline CDR1 reads SGHNT; CDR2 reads YYREEE (reference sequence). CDR3 length: 17 residues. Trimming took 4 bases from V and 5 from J; bases not matched to a gene: 14. Here the CDR3 reads CASSPYPPGLAKDTQYF. CDR3 DNA sequence: TGTGCCAGCAGCCCGTACCCGCCGGGACTAGCAAAAGATACGCAGTATTTT.

Many counts were recorded for this clonotype. The chain uses TRBV9 and TRBJ1-5; 10 nucleotides match TRBD1. From germline, CDR1 is SGDLS and CDR2 YYNGEE. CDR3 length: 14 amino acids. The trim removed 4 bases at V and 5 bases at J, leaving 3 bases unmatched. CDR3 nucleotides: TGTGCCAGCAGCCAGGGACAGGGGCATCAGCCCCAGCATTTT. This sequence encodes CASSQGQGHQPQHF.

This clonotype was seen ten or more times. CDR3 residues: CASSEWAAGVTYNEQFF. In DNA form, the CDR3 reads TGTGCCAGCAGTGAATGGGCCGCAGGGGTAACCTACAATGAGCAGTTCTTC. This chain links TRBV2 with TRBJ2-1, with a tentative D call TRBD1 (6 bases). Looked up from germline, CDR1 is SNHLY and CDR2 is FYNNEI. V shed 2 bases and J shed 2 bases, with 16 bases lying between them. This CDR3 spans 17 amino acids.

This clonotype was seen repeatedly, ten times or more. This chain links TRBV3-1 with TRBJ2-3, with D uncertain. Germline V CDR1 and CDR2: LGHDT, YNNKEL (reference sequence). Trimming pared 3 bases from V and 4 bases from J, leaving 14 bases between. The CDR3 loop spans 15 amino acids. Written as DNA, the CDR3 is TGTGCCAGCAGCCAGAGCGCGCATTCCCCAGATACGCAGTATTTT. Encoded protein: CASSQSAHSPDTQYF.

In this sample, this clonotype turned up a few times. The J gene is TRBJ2-3, the V gene TRBV25-1; a weak D match, TRBD2 (5 bases). Per germline, CDR1 MGHDK and CDR2 SYGVNS. V was shortened by 0 bases and J by 6 bases, with 7 bases between the two germline ends. This CDR3 spans 13 amino acids. CDR3 DNA: TGTGCCAGCAGTGAATATTCGGGGGATACGCAGTATTTT. It encodes CASSEYSGDTQYF.

The V call is TRBV7-9, the J call TRBJ2-5, with 7 bases matching TRBD1. Germline trimming cut 6 bases from V and 13 bases from J; bases unmatched to any gene: 11. Germline V gives CDR1 SEHNR, CDR2 FQNEAQ (reference sequence). This CDR3 contains 12 residues. Here the CDR3 reads CASRKGTDLWYF. The CDR3 nucleotides read TGTGCCAGCAGAAAAGGGACAGACTTGTGGTACTTC. Filled out from reference TRBV7-9 and TRBJ2-5, the complete variable domain reads DTGVSQNPRHKITKRGQNVTFRCDPISEHNRLYWYRQTLGQGPEFLTYFQNEAQLEKSRLLSDRFSAERPKGSFSTLEIQRTEQGDSAMYLCASRKGTDLWYFGPGTRLLVL.